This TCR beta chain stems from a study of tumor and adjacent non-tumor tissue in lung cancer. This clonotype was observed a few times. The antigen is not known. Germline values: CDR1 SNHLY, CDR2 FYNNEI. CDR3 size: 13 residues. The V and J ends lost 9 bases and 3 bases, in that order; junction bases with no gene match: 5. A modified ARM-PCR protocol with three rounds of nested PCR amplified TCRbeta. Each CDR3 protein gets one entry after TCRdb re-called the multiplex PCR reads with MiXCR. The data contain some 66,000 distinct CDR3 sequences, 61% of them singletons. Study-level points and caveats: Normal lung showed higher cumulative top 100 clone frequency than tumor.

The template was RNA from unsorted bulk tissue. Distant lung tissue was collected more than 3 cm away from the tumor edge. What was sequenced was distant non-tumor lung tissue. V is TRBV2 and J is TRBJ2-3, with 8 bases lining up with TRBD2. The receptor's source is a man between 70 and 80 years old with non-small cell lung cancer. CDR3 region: CASGTRVTDTQYF. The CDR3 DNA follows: TGTGCCAGTGGGACTAGGGTGACAGATACGCAGTATTTT.